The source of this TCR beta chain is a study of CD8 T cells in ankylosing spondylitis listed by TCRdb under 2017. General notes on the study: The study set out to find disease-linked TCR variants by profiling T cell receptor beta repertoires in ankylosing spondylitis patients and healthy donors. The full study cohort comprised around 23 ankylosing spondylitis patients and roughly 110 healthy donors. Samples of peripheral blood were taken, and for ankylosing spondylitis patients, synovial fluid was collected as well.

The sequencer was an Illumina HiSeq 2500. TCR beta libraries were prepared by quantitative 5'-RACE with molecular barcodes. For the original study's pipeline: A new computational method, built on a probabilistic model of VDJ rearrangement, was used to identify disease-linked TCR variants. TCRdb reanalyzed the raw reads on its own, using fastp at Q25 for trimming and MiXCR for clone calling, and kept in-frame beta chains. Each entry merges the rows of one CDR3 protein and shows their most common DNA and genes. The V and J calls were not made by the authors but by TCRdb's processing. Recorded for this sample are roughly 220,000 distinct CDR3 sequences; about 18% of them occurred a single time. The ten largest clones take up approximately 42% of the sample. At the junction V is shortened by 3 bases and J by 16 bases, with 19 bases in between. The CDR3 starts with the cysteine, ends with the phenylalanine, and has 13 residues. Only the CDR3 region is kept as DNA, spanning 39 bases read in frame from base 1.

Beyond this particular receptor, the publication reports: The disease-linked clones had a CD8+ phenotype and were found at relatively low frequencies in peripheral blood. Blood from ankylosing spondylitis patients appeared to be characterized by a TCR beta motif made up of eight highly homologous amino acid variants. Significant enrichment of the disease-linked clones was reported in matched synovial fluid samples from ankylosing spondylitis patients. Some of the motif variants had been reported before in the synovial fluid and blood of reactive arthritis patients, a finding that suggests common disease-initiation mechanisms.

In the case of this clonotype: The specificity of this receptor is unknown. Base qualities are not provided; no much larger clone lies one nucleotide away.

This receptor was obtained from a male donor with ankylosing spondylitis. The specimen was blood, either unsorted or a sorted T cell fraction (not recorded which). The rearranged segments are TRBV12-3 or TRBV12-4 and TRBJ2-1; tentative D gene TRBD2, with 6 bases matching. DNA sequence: TGTGCCAGCAGTTTCACTGGCGGGGAGTCAGGATTCTTC. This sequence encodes CASSFTGGESGFF.